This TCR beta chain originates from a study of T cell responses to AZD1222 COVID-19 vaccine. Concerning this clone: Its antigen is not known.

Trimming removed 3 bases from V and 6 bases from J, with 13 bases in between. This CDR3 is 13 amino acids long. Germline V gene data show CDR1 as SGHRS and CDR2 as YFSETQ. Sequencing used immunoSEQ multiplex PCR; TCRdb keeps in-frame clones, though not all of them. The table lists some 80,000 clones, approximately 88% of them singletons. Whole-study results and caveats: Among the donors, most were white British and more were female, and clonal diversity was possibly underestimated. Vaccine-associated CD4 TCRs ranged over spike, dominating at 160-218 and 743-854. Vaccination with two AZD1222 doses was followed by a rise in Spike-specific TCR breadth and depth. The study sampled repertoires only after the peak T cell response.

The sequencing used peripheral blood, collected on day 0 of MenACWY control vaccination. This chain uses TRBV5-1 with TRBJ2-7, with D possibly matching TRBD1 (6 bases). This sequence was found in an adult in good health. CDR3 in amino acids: CASSSNTGSEQYF. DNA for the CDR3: TGCGCCAGCAGCTCAAACACAGGGTCCGAGCAGTACTTC.